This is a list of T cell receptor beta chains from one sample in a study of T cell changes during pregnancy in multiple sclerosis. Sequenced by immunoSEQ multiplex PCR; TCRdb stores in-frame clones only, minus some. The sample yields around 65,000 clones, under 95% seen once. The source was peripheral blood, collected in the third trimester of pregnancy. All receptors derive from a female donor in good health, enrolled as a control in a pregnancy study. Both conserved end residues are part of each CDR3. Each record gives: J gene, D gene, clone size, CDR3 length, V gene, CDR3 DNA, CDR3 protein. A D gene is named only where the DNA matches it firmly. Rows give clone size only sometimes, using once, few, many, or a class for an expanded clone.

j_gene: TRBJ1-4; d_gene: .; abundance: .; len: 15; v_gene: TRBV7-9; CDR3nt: TGTGCCAGCAGCCCACGGGGACAAACGAATGAAAAACTGTTTTTT; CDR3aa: CASSPRGQTNEKLFF
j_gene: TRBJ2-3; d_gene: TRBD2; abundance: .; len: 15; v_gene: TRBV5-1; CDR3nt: TGCGCCAGCAGCGCCTTAGGGACTAGTTCAGATACGCAGTATTTT; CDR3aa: CASSALGTSSDTQYF
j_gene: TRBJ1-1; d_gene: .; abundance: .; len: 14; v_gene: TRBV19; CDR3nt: TGTGCCAGTAGTAACGGACAGCTGAACACTGAAGCTTTCTTT; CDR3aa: CASSNGQLNTEAFF
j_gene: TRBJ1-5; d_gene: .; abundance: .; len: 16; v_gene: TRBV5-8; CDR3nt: TGTGCCAGCAGCTTGGCCGCAGAGTGGGCCCCTCAGCCCCAGCATTTT; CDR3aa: CASSLAAEWAPQPQHF
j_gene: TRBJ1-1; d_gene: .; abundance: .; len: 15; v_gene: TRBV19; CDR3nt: TGTGCCAGATATGTGTGGGCTCTCAAGGACACTGAAGCTTTCTTT; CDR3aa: CARYVWALKDTEAFF
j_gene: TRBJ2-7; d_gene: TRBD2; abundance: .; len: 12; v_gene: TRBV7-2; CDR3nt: TGTGCCAGCCGGGGAGGGGATATCGAGCAGTACTTC; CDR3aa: CASRGGDIEQYF
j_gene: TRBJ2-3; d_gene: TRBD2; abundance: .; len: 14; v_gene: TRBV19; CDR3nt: TGTGCCAGTAGTGCCCGGGGGGGCGTAGATACGCAGTATTTT; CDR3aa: CASSARGGVDTQYF
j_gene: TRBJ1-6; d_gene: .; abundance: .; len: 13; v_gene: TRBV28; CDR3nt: TGTGCCAGCTGTTATACCGCCGGGGGACCCCTCCACTTT; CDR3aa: CASCYTAGGPLHF
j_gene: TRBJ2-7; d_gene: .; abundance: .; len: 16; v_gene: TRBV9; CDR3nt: TGTGCCAGCAGCGTAGACCCGGGATTCACCGCTGTTAGGCAGTACTTC; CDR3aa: CASSVDPGFTAVRQYF
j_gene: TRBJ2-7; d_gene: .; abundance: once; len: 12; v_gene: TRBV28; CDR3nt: TGTGCCAGCAGTCAGAGGGGGAGCGAGCAGTACTTC; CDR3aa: CASSQRGSEQYF
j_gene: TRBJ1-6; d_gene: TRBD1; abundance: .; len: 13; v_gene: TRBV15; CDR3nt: TGTGCCGCCGGGACAGGAGATAATTCACCCCTCCACTTT; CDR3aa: CAAGTGDNSPLHF
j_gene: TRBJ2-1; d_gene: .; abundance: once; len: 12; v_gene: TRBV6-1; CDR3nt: TGTGCCAGCAGTGAGGAGAACAATGAGCAGTTCTTC; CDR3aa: CASSEENNEQFF
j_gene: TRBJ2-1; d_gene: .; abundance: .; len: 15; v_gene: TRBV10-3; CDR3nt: TGTGCCATCAGTGAGTCGGCTAGCGTCGACAATGAGCAGTTCTTC; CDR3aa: CAISESASVDNEQFF
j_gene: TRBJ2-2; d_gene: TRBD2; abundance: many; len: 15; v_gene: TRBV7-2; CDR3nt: TGTGCCAGCATAGCGGGGGGGCAGACCACCGGGGAGCTGTTTTTT; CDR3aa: CASIAGGQTTGELFF
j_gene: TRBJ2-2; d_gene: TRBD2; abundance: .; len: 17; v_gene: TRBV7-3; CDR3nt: TGTGCCAGCAGCTTTGGACTAAGCGGGGACTCAACCGGGGAGCTGTTTTTT; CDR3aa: CASSFGLSGDSTGELFF
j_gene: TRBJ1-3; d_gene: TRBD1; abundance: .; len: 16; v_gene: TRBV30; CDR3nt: TGTGCCTGGAGTTGGACAGGGATGTACTCTGGAAACACCATATATTTT; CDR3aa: CAWSWTGMYSGNTIYF
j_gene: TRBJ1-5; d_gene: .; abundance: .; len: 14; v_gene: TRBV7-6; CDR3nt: TGTGCCAGCAGTTTCCTCCAGGGAACTCAGCCCCAGCATTTT; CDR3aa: CASSFLQGTQPQHF
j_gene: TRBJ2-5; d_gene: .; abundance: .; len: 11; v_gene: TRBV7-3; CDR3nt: TGTGCCCCCGAGCCTGGAGAGACCCAGTACTTC; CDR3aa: CAPEPGETQYF
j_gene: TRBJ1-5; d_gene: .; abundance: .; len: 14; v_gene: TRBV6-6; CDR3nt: TGTGCCAGCAACCCGGGACTTAGGAATCAGCCCCAGCATTTT; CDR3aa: CASNPGLRNQPQHF
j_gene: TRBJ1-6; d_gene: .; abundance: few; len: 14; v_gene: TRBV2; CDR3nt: TGTGCCAGCAACTCGGAGACAGACTATTCACCCCTCCACTTT; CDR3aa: CASNSETDYSPLHF
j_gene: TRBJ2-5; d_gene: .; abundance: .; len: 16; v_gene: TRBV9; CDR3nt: TGTGCCAGCAGCGTAGGCCCCGGAGGGGCCCCAGAGACCCAGTACTTC; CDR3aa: CASSVGPGGAPETQYF
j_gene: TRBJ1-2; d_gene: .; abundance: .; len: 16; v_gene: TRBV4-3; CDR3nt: TGCGCCAGCAGCCAACTCGCGGAGGCTCGGATAGATGGCTACACCTTC; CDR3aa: CASSQLAEARIDGYTF
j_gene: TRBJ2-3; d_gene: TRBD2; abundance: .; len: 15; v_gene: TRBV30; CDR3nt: TGTGCCTGGAGTGTATATGCGGGGGTAGCAGATACGCAGTATTTT; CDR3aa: CAWSVYAGVADTQYF
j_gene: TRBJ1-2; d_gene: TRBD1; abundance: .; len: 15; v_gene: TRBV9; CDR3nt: TGTGCCAGCAGCGTAGGGGACAGGGATTACTATGGCTACACCTTC; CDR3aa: CASSVGDRDYYGYTF
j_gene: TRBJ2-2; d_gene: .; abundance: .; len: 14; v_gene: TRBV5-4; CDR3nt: TGTGCCAGCAGCTTGGAACTGAACACCGGGGAGCTGTTTTTT; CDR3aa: CASSLELNTGELFF
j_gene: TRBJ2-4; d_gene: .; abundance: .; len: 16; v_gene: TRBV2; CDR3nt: TGTGCCAGCCGCGAGGGGCTAGCGTTAGCCAAAAACATTCAGTACTTC; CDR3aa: CASREGLALAKNIQYF
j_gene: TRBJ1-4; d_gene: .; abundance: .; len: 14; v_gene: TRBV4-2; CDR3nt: TGTGCCAGCAGCTCCACCGTCGGCGGTGAAAAACTGTTTTTT; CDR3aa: CASSSTVGGEKLFF
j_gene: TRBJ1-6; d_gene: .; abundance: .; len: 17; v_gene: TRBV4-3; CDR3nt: TGCGCCAGCAGCCAAGATCAGGTACCGCTGATCGATTCACCCCTCCACTTT; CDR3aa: CASSQDQVPLIDSPLHF
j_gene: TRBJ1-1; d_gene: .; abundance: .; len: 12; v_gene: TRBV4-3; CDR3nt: TGCGCCAGCAGCCAAGATGGGGGGGAAGCTTTCTTT; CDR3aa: CASSQDGGEAFF
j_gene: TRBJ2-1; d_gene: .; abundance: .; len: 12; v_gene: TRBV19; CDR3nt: TGTGCCAGTGGGTTGACAGACAATGAGCAGTTCTTC; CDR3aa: CASGLTDNEQFF
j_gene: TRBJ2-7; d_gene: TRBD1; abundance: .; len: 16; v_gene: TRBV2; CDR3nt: TGTGCGCAGCAGGTTATGGGGGGACAGGGTTCCTACGAGCAGTACTTC; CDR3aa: CAQQVMGGQGSYEQYF
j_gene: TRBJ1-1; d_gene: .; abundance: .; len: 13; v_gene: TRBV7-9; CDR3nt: TGTGCCAGCAGCTTAGATTGGCCAGATGAAGCTTTCTTT; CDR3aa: CASSLDWPDEAFF
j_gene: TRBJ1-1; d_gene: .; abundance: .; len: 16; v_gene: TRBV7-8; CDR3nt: TGTGCCAGCAGCGTTAGGGGGACTACTACGAACACTGAAGCTTTCTTT; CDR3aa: CASSVRGTTTNTEAFF
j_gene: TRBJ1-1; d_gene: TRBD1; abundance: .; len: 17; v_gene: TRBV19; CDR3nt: TGTGCCAGTATCGACCAGGACAGGGGGCGTGTGAACACTGAAGCTTTCTTT; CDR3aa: CASIDQDRGRVNTEAFF
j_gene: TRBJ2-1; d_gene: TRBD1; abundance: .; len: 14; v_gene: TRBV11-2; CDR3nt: TGTGCCAGCAGCTTAGACCACAGGGGAAATGAGCAGTTCTTC; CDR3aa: CASSLDHRGNEQFF
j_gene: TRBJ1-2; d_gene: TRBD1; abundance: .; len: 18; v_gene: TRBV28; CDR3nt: TGTGCCAGCAGTCATACAGGGGGCCCCGGTTTAATAGGCTATGGCTACACCTTC; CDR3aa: CASSHTGGPGLIGYGYTF
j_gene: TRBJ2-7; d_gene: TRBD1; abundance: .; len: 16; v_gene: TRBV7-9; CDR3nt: TGTGCCAGCAGCTCCCCGGGACAGGGTAGGACCTACGAGCAGTACTTC; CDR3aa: CASSSPGQGRTYEQYF
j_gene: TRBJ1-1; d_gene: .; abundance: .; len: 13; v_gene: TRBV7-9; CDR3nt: TGTGCCAGCAGCCCCAGGGATAACACTGAAGCTTTCTTT; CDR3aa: CASSPRDNTEAFF
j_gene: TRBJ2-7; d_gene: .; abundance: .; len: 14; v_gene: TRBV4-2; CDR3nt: TGTGCCAGCAGCTCCAACAGAGACGGCCACGAGCAGTACTTC; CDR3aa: CASSSNRDGHEQYF
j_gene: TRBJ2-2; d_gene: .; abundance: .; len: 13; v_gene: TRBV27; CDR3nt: TGTGCCAGCAGTTTTGGGGCGACCGGGGAGCTGTTTTTT; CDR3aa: CASSFGATGELFF
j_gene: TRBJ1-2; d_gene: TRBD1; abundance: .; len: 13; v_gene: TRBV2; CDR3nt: TGTGCCAGCAGTCCCGGGACAGGAGGGGGCTACACCTTC; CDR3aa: CASSPGTGGGYTF
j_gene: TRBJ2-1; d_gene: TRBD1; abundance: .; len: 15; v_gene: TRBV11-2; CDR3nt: TGTGCCAGCAGCCCGCGGGACAGGGGTTACAATGAGCAGTTCTTC; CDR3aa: CASSPRDRGYNEQFF
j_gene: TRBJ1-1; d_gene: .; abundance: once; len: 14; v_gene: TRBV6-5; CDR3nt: TGTGCCAGCAACCTACAGGGTTCGAGGACTGAAGCTTTCTTT; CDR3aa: CASNLQGSRTEAFF
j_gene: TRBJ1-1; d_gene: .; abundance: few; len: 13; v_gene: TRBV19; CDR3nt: TGTGCCAGTTTACATTCCGTGAACACTGAAGCTTTCTTT; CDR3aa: CASLHSVNTEAFF
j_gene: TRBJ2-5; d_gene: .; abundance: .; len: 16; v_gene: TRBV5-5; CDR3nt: TGTGCCAGCAGCTTGGTGGTGCTCCGGGGCCAAGAGACCCAGTACTTC; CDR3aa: CASSLVVLRGQETQYF